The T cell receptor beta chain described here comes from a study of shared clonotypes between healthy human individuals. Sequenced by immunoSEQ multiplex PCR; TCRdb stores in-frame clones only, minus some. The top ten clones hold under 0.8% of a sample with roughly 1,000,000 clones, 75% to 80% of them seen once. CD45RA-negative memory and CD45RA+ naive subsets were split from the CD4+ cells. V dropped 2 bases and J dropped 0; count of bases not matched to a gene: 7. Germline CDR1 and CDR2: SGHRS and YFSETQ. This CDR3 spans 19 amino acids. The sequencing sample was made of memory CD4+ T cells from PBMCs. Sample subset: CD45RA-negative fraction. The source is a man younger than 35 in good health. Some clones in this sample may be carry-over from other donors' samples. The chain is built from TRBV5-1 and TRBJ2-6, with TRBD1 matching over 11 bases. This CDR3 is CASSFESGTGGSGANVLTF. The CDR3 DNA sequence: TGCGCCAGCAGCTTCGAATCCGGGACAGGGGGCTCTGGGGCCAACGTCCTGACTTTC.